What follows are 15 T cell receptor beta chains derived from one specimen sequenced in a study of beta chain features in type 1 diabetes. The authors reverse transcribed all of the isolated RNA, so sequencing captured expressed TCRB transcripts. Produced via immunoSEQ multiplex PCR; TCRdb's table is partial and in-frame only. The data contain some 900,000 clones, roughly 15% of them singletons. Material: naive CD4+ T cells from blood. The receptor source for this set is a woman aged 18 to 35 in good health.

This clone was found a few times. The rearrangement links TRBV7-8 to TRBJ2-7, with D perhaps matching TRBD2 (6 bases). In germline, CDR1 is SGHVS, CDR2 FQNEAQ. CDR3 length equals 17 residues. V was pared by 1 base and J by 3 bases, with 19 bases between. This chain's CDR3 is CASSLGTPKGGVYEQYF. The CDR3 nucleotides are TGTGCCAGCAGCTTAGGGACCCCCAAAGGCGGGGTCTACGAGCAGTACTTC. Full variable domain (rest looked up from reference TRBV7-8 and TRBJ2-7): GAGVSQSPRYKVAKRGQDVALRCDPISGHVSLFWYQQALGQGPEFLTYFQNEAQLDKSGLPSDRFFAERPEGSVSTLKIQRTQQEDSAVYLCASSLGTPKGGVYEQYFGPGTRLTVT.

Regarding this clone: This CDR3 is also generated by other DNA sequences in the sample. V is TRBV6-5 and J is TRBJ2-3; D not certain. Germline assignment: CDR1 MNHEY and CDR2 SVGAGI. V lost 6 bases to trimming and J lost 2 bases, with 3 bases between them. CDR3 length: 11 residues. CDR3 sequence: CASRNTDTQYF. CDR3 coding DNA: TGTGCCAGCAGGAACACAGATACGCAGTATTTT.

In regard to this clone: A much larger clone lies a single base off, so this may be a read error. Within the sample, other DNA sequences also encode this same CDR3. The V call is TRBV6-1, the J call TRBJ2-7; D unclear. V lost 6 bases and J 4 bases, leaving 4 bases between the germline ends. The CDR3 is made up of 10 amino acids. Per the germline V gene, CDR1 is MNHNS and CDR2 is SASEGT. In DNA, the CDR3 is TGTGCCAGCAGGAATTACGAGCAGTACTTC. This codes for CASRNYEQYF.

This clone occurred a few times. The chain joins TRBV7-2 to TRBJ2-3; 10 bases agree with TRBD2. With 5 bases clipped from V and 5 bases from J, the junction kept 7 bases outside the gene matches. The CDR3 contains 15 residues. From germline, CDR1 is SGHTA and CDR2 FQGNSA. The CDR3, as DNA: TGTGCCAGCAGCCTTAGCGGGAGGCTCGTAGATACGCAGTATTTT. It translates to CASSLSGRLVDTQYF.

This clone has just a few counts. The chain carries TRBV28 and TRBJ2-5; 10 bases are shared with TRBD1. In germline, CDR1 is MDHEN, CDR2 SYDVKM. This CDR3 spans 16 amino acids. V lost 5 bases, J lost 5 bases, and 11 bases stayed unmatched. CDR3 region: CASSRETGGGRETQYF. In DNA form, the CDR3 reads TGTGCCAGCAGTCGCGAGACAGGGGGCGGGAGGGAGACCCAGTACTTC.

The chain joins TRBV5-4 to TRBJ2-1, with 7 bases lining up with TRBD1. Germline V gives CDR1 SGHNT, CDR2 YYREEE (reference sequence). The V segment lost 4 bases and the J segment 4 bases; nucleotides outside the gene matches: 2. This CDR3 spans 13 amino acids. The CDR3 spells CASSTGQYNEQFF. Here the CDR3 DNA reads TGTGCCAGCAGCACGGGACAGTACAATGAGCAGTTCTTC.

This clone was detected only a few times. J is TRBJ2-5 and V is TRBV28; no firm D call. CDR1 and CDR2 (germline): MDHEN, SYDVKM. This CDR3 contains 12 residues. Trimming left V 5 bases short and J 5 bases short, with 9 bases between. Here the CDR3 DNA reads TGTGCCAGCAGTATGATTGACGAGACCCAGTACTTC. This sequence encodes CASSMIDETQYF.

The V gene is TRBV29-1, the J gene TRBJ1-1, with 7 bases aligning to TRBD1. This CDR3 is built from 13 residues. V was clipped by 7 bases and J by 6 bases; unmatched bases: 11. Germline values: CDR1 SQVTM, CDR2 ANQGSEA. The CDR3 DNA follows: TGCAGCGGACAGGGCAGGGTAGCTGCTGAAGCTTTCTTT. Translated, it gives CSGQGRVAAEAFF.

The CDR3 loop reads CASSRAGATYEQYF. CDR3 nucleotide sequence: TGTGCCAGCAGCCGAGCGGGAGCAACCTACGAGCAGTACTTC. The J gene is TRBJ2-7, the V gene TRBV7-2; the match to TRBD2 covers 8 bases. Germline V gives CDR1 SGHTA, CDR2 FQGNSA. The CDR3 loop spans 14 amino acids. The J segment lost 2 bases and the V segment lost 5 bases, leaving 5 bases of the junction unmatched.

Regarding this clone: This sample includes further DNA sequences coding for the same CDR3. This chain connects TRBV28 to TRBJ1-2; a weak D match, TRBD1 (5 bases). Germline assignment: CDR1 MDHEN and CDR2 SYDVKM. Trimming removed 2 bases from V and 3 bases from J, with 7 bases in between. The CDR3 is 13 residues long. CDR3 in DNA: TGTGCCAGCAGTTTAGGGACGGACTATGGCTACACCTTC. Protein: CASSLGTDYGYTF.

In this sample, this clone turned up a few times. The chain combines TRBV10-3 with TRBJ2-1, with 8 nucleotides matching TRBD2. Per germline, CDR1 ENHRY and CDR2 SYGVKD. This CDR3 comprises 14 residues. Trimming cost V 10 bases and J 0 bases; bases outside gene matches: 5. CDR3: CATIAGLSYNEQFF. The CDR3 region has the DNA TGTGCCACAATAGCGGGACTCTCCTACAATGAGCAGTTCTTC.

This clone was recorded a few times. The gene calls are TRBV28 and TRBJ2-3; unclear D gene. There are 13 residues in the CDR3. The V end was cut by 7 bases, the J end by 6 bases, with 14 bases between. Germline values: CDR1 MDHEN, CDR2 SYDVKM. In DNA, the CDR3 is TGTGCCAGCACGCCTAGTTTTTTGGATACGCAGTATTTT. Residues: CASTPSFLDTQYF.

The chain uses TRBV15 and TRBJ2-7; D uncertain. The CDR3 contains 13 residues. V gave up 4 bases and J gave up 7 bases, with 14 bases separating them. Germline V CDR1 and CDR2: LNHNV, YYDKDF (reference sequence). The CDR3 sequence is CATSTHRFWEQYF. CDR3 nucleotide sequence: TGTGCCACCAGCACCCACCGCTTCTGGGAGCAGTACTTC.

This clone was picked up a small number of times. The chain couples TRBV2 to TRBJ2-7; no definite D call. The CDR3 runs 11 residues. Germline assignment: CDR1 SNHLY and CDR2 FYNNEI. Trimming pared 5 bases from V and 3 bases from J, leaving 5 bases between. The CDR3 loop reads CASSIYYEQYF. CDR3 DNA: TGTGCCAGCAGTATCTACTACGAGCAGTACTTC.

The chain is built from TRBV29-1 and TRBJ2-3; unclear D gene. The CDR3 covers 15 residues. Per the germline V gene, CDR1 is SQVTM and CDR2 is ANQGSEA. Between the trimmed V and J ends, which lost 5 bases and 7 bases, there was a span of 22 bases. CDR3 in amino acids: CSVRLANDARNTQYF. DNA of the CDR3: TGCAGCGTTCGTTTGGCCAACGACGCAAGAAATACGCAGTATTTT.